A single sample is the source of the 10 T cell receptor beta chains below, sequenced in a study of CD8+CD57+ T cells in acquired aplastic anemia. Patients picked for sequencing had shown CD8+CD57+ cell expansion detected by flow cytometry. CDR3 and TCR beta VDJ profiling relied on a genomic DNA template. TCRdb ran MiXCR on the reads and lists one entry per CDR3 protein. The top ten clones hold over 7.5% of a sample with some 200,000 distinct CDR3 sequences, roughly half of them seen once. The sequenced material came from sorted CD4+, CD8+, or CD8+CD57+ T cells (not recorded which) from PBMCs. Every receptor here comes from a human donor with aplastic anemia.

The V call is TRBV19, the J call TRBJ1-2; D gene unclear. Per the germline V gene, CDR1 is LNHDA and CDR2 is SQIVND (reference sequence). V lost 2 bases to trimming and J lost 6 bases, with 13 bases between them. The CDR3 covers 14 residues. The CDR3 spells CASSINRERHGYTF. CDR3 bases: TGTGCCAGTAGTATAAATAGGGAGAGGCATGGCTACACCTTC.

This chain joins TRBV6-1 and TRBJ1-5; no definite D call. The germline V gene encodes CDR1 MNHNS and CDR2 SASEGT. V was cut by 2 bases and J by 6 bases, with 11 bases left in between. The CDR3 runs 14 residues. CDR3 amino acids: CASSELGIGQPQHF. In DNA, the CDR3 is TGTGCCAGCAGTGAACTGGGAATAGGTCAGCCCCAGCATTTT.

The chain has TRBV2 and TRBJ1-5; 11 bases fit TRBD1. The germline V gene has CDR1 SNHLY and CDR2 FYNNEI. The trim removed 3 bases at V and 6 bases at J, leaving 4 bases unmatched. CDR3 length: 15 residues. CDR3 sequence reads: CASSEDRGLGQPQHF. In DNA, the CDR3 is TGTGCCAGCAGTGAGGACAGGGGGCTGGGTCAGCCCCAGCATTTT.

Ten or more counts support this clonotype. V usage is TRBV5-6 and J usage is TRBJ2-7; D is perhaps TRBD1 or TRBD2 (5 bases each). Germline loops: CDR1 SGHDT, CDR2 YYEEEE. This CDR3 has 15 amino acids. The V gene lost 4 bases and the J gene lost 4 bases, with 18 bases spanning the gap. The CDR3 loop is CASSLFGGRGYEQYF. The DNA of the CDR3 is TGTGCCAGCAGCCTGTTTGGGGGTCGAGGATACGAGCAGTACTTC.

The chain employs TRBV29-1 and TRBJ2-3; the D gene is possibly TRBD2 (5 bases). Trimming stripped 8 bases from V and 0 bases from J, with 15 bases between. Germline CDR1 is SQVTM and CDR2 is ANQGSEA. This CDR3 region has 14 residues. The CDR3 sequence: CSHWELISTDTQYF. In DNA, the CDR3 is TGCAGCCATTGGGAGCTCATTAGCACAGATACGCAGTATTTT.

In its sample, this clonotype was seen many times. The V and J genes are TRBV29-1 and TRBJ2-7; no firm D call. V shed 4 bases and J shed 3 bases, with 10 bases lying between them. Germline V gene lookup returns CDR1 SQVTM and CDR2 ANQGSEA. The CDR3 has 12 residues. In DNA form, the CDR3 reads TGCAGCGTTGCCGAACAGTTCTACGAGCAGTACTTC. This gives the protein CSVAEQFYEQYF.

CDR3 region: CASSEAWARVGNTIYF. The CDR3 coding sequence is TGTGCCAGCAGTGAAGCCTGGGCCAGGGTTGGAAACACCATATATTTT. This chain uses TRBV6-1 with TRBJ1-3, with D possibly being TRBD1 (5 bases). Trimming removed 0 bases from V and 3 bases from J, with 12 bases in between. Looked up from germline, CDR1 is MNHNS and CDR2 is SASEGT. The CDR3 consists of 16 residues.

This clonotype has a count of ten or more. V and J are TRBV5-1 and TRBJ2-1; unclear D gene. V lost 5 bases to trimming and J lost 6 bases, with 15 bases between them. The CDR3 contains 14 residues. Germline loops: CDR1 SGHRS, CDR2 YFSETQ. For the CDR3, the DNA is TGCGCCAGCAGATACGAAAGTCACTCCAATGAGCAGTTCTTC. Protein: CASRYESHSNEQFF.

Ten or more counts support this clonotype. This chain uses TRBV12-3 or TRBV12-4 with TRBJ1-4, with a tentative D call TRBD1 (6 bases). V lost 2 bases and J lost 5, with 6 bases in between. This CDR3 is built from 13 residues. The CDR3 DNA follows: TGTGCCAGCAGTTTAACAGGGAATGAAAAACTGTTTTTT. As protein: CASSLTGNEKLFF.

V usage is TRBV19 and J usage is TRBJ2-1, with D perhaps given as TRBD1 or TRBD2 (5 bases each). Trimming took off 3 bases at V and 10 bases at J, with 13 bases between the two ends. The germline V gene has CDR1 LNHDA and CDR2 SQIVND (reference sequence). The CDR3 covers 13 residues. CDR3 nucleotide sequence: TGTGCCAGTAGTATCGGGACGGGCTACGAGCAGTTCTTC. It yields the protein CASSIGTGYEQFF.